This passage covers 28 T cell receptor beta chains from one sample sequenced in a study of blood T cell repertoires in COVID-19. Sequencing used immunoSEQ multiplex PCR; TCRdb keeps in-frame clones, though not all of them. Here the sample spans 450,000 to 500,000 clones, around 90% being singletons. Specimen: PBMCs or T cells enriched from blood (not recorded which). These receptor sequences come from a woman aged 18-29 years who had recovered from COVID-19.

The chain couples TRBV5-4 to TRBJ2-7; 11 nucleotides align to TRBD1. The germline gives CDR1 SGHNT, CDR2 YYREEE (reference sequence). The CDR3 consists of 16 residues. The J segment lost 5 bases and the V segment lost 4 bases, leaving 11 bases of the junction unmatched. The CDR3 nucleotides read TGTGCCAGCAGCGACCGGGGACAGGGGGTGGGTGACGAGCAGTACTTC. Translating gives CASSDRGQGVGDEQYF.

This chain uses TRBV25-1 with TRBJ1-4, with 8 bases matching TRBD1. Germline CDR1 and CDR2: MGHDK and SYGVNS. The CDR3 runs 16 residues. The J segment lost 8 bases and the V segment lost 0 bases, leaving 8 bases of the junction unmatched. This CDR3 reads CASSEYPGRGREKLFF. The CDR3 bases are TGTGCCAGCAGTGAATATCCGGGCAGGGGGCGAGAAAAACTGTTTTTT.

The chain employs TRBV11-2 and TRBJ1-1, with D uncertain. Trimming pared 4 bases from V and 0 bases from J, leaving 6 bases between. CDR3 length: 13 amino acids. Germline CDR1 SGHAT, CDR2 FQNNGV. The DNA of the CDR3 is TGTGCCAGCAGCTCCGTATTGAACACTGAAGCTTTCTTT. Translation: CASSSVLNTEAFF.

This clone appeared once. V and J are TRBV11-2 and TRBJ1-3; no clear D. Germline V gene sequence: CDR1 SGHAT, CDR2 FQNNGV. The CDR3 runs 16 residues. V lost 0 bases, J lost 0 bases, and 9 bases lay in between. CDR3 coding DNA: TGTGCCAGCAGCTTAGAAATCGCCAGCTCTGGAAACACCATATATTTT. Its protein product is CASSLEIASSGNTIYF.

The gene calls are TRBV7-6 and TRBJ1-2; the match to TRBD1 covers 7 bases. V was clipped by 3 bases and J by 2 bases; unmatched bases: 6. The CDR3 spans 15 residues. CDR1 SGHVS and CDR2 FNYEAQ come from the germline V gene. CDR3 nucleotide sequence: TGTGCCAGCAGCTTGGGACAGCTTGGAAACTATGGCTACACCTTC. Its protein product is CASSLGQLGNYGYTF. Full variable domain (rest looked up from reference TRBV7-6 and TRBJ1-2): GAGVSQSPRYKVTKRGQDVALRCDPISGHVSLYWYRQALGQGPEFLTYFNYEAQQDKSGLPNDRFSAERPEGSISTLTIQRTEQRDSAMYRCASSLGQLGNYGYTFGSGTRLTVV.

The rearrangement links TRBV6-1 to TRBJ1-2; D might be TRBD1 (6 bases). The CDR3 is 15 residues long. With 3 bases removed from V and 8 bases from J, the gap between germline ends came to 19 bases. From germline, CDR1 is MNHNS and CDR2 SASEGT. The DNA for the CDR3 is TGTGCCAGCAGTGACCTCTTTCGGGGGGCGCGCGGCTACACCTTC. Translated: CASSDLFRGARGYTF.

V is TRBV6-5 and J is TRBJ1-3, with TRBD1 as a possible D gene (5 bases). CDR3 length: 15 amino acids. Germline CDR1 MNHEY, CDR2 SVGAGI. V gave up 7 bases and J gave up 1 base, with 14 bases separating them. CDR3 residues: CASNSRGGSGNTIYF. Written as DNA, the CDR3 is TGTGCCAGCAATAGTAGGGGTGGGTCTGGAAACACCATATATTTT.

The rearrangement links TRBV4-2 to TRBJ2-7; 7 bases are shared with TRBD1. The V gene's germline CDR1 is LGHNA and CDR2 YNFKEQ. V lost 1 base and J lost 5; bases outside the gene matches: 2. The CDR3 is made up of 13 amino acids. CDR3 amino acids: CASSQGDRDEQYF. The CDR3 DNA is TGTGCCAGCAGCCAAGGAGACAGGGACGAGCAGTACTTC.

The chain has TRBV2 and TRBJ2-5; perhaps TRBD1 as D (6 bases). The CDR3 runs 14 residues. Trimming removed 4 bases from V and 5 bases from J, with 14 bases in between. CDR1 and CDR2 (germline): SNHLY, FYNNEI. CDR3: CASSGWITGETQYF. The CDR3 DNA follows: TGTGCCAGCAGTGGGTGGATCACAGGGGAGACCCAGTACTTC. Combining the CDR3 with reference TRBV2 and TRBJ2-5 gives the whole variable domain EPEVTQTPSHQVTQMGQEVILRCVPISNHLYFYWYRQILGQKVEFLVSFYNNEISEKSEIFDDQFSVERPDGSNFTLKIRSTKLEDSAMYFCASSGWITGETQYFGPGTRLLVL.

The chain recombines TRBV7-9 with TRBJ2-7; D perhaps matches TRBD2 (7 bases). Germline CDR1 and CDR2: SEHNR and FQNEAQ (reference sequence). Trimming removed 5 bases from V and 2 bases from J, with 13 bases in between. CDR3 length: 14 residues. CDR3 amino acids: CASSLDGGPYEQYF. The CDR3 coding sequence is TGTGCCAGCAGCCTCGACGGGGGGCCCTACGAGCAGTACTTC. Full variable domain (remainder filled in from reference TRBV7-9 and TRBJ2-7): DTGVSQNPRHKITKRGQNVTFRCDPISEHNRLYWYRQTLGQGPEFLTYFQNEAQLEKSRLLSDRFSAERPKGSFSTLEIQRTEQGDSAMYLCASSLDGGPYEQYFGPGTRLTVT.

The chain recombines TRBV7-9 with TRBJ1-2, with 7 nucleotides matching TRBD1. This CDR3 has 13 residues. Trimming cost V 2 bases and J 8 bases; bases outside gene matches: 5. Germline V gene sequence: CDR1 SEHNR, CDR2 FQNEAQ (reference sequence). The CDR3 loop is CASSLSDREGYTF. The CDR3 bases are TGTGCCAGCAGCTTATCCGACAGGGAGGGCTACACCTTC.

This chain connects TRBV3-1 (or the pseudogene TRBV3-2) to TRBJ2-3; TRBD2 is a possible D gene (5 bases). This CDR3 spans 15 amino acids. Trimming shortened V by 4 bases and J by 4 bases, and 15 bases separated the two germline ends. The germline V gene has CDR1 LGHDT and CDR2 YNNKEL (reference sequence). CDR3 bases: TGTGCCAGCAGCCTGCAGATCGAGGGAGCAGATACGCAGTATTTT. It specifies CASSLQIEGADTQYF.

As concerns this clone: A read error may produce the germline difference seen at one junction end. Other DNA sequences in this specimen translate into the identical CDR3. This chain links TRBV3-1 (or the pseudogene TRBV3-2) with TRBJ1-2; possibly TRBD1 for D (6 bases). The CDR3 sequence is 16 residues long. Germline CDR1 is LGHDT and CDR2 is YNNKEL (reference sequence). The CDR3 nucleotides read TGTGCTAGCAGCCGCGGGGGGCGGGATACAAACTATGGCTACACCTTC. Translated, it gives CASSRGGRDTNYGYTF.

V gene TRBV5-1 combines with J gene TRBJ2-3, with 9 bases matching TRBD2. Germline V CDR1 and CDR2: SGHRS, YFSETQ. This CDR3 has 15 amino acids. The trim removed 7 bases at V and 4 bases at J, leaving 10 bases unmatched. CDR3 coding DNA: TGCGCCAGCTACCTGGGACTAGCCGGCCCAGATACGCAGTATTTT. Its protein is CASYLGLAGPDTQYF.

This sequence joins TRBV27 and TRBJ2-7, with 8 nucleotides matching TRBD2. Germline values: CDR1 MNHEY, CDR2 SMNVEV (reference sequence). CDR3 size: 14 residues. The J segment lost 7 bases and the V segment lost 3 bases, leaving 8 bases of the junction unmatched. The CDR3 region is CASSFAGGAEEQYF. CDR3 DNA: TGTGCCAGCAGTTTCGCCGGGGGGGCGGAGGAGCAGTACTTC.

This chain connects TRBV7-2 to TRBJ2-7; weak D call: TRBD2 (5 bases). Between the trimmed V and J ends, which lost 2 bases and 3 bases, there was a span of 14 bases. The length of the CDR3 is 15 residues. Germline V gene sequence: CDR1 SGHTA, CDR2 FQGNSA. The CDR3 here is CASSLRASLLYEQYF. The CDR3 DNA reads TGTGCCAGCAGCTTAAGGGCTAGCCTCCTCTACGAGCAGTACTTC.

The V and J genes are TRBV2 and TRBJ2-7; perhaps TRBD1 as D (5 bases). The V gene's germline CDR1 is SNHLY and CDR2 FYNNEI. V was trimmed by 3 bases and J by 4 bases, leaving 13 bases between them. This CDR3 is built from 14 residues. CDR3 in amino acids: CASSDRTPTYEQYF. The CDR3 nucleotides read TGTGCCAGCAGTGATAGGACACCTACTTACGAGCAGTACTTC.

The rearrangement uses TRBV20-1 and TRBJ2-2; 8 bases agree with TRBD2. V dropped 3 bases and J dropped 5; count of bases not matched to a gene: 5. The CDR3 extends over 14 amino acids. Germline V lookup: CDR1 DFQATT, CDR2 SNEGSKA (reference sequence). CDR3 DNA sequence: TGCAGTGCTAGTAGCGAGCGGGGGACCGGGGAGCTGTTTTTT. Translating gives CSASSERGTGELFF.

J is TRBJ1-1 and V is TRBV5-6; 7 bases fit TRBD1. This CDR3 spans 14 amino acids. V shed 1 base, J shed 3 bases, and the junction held 3 bases outside the gene matches. Germline loops: CDR1 SGHDT, CDR2 YYEEEE. CDR3 sequence (DNA): TGTGCCAGCAGCTTGACAGGGGCGGACACTGAAGCTTTCTTT. Protein sequence: CASSLTGADTEAFF. Variable domain in full (rest from reference TRBV5-6 and TRBJ1-1): DAGVTQSPTHLIKTRGQQVTLRCSPKSGHDTVSWYQQALGQGPQFIFQYYEEEERQRGNFPDRFSGHQFPNYSSELNVNALLLGDSALYLCASSLTGADTEAFFGQGTRLTVV.

The chain joins TRBV7-3 to TRBJ1-6; D not certain. CDR1 is SGHTA, CDR2 FQGTGA, per germline. The CDR3 length is 14 residues. Deletions cut 5 bases from V and 6 bases from J, with 11 bases between. CDR3 in amino acids: CASSTAGSNSPLHF. The CDR3 coding sequence is TGTGCCAGCAGCACCGCAGGATCTAATTCACCCCTCCACTTT.

CDR3 amino acids: CASSPRGGGINTQYF. The CDR3 DNA follows: TGTGCCAGCAGCCCTCGGGGGGGTGGCATCAATACGCAGTATTTT. This chain uses TRBV7-2 with TRBJ2-3; 8 bases map to TRBD2. With 5 bases clipped from V and 7 bases from J, the junction kept 11 bases outside the gene matches. This CDR3 is built from 15 residues. Germline CDR1 and CDR2: SGHTA and FQGNSA.

The chain is built from TRBV2 and TRBJ2-1; possible D gene TRBD1, 5 bases. Germline loops: CDR1 SNHLY, CDR2 FYNNEI. V lost 8 bases and J 10 bases, leaving 9 bases between the germline ends. There are 10 residues in the CDR3. The CDR3 DNA is TGTGCCAGCGGGAAGGGGGAGCAGTTCTTC. The encoded protein is CASGKGEQFF.

The DNA for the CDR3 is TGTGCCACACCCGGGACAGGGTACTATGGCTACACCTTC. This translates into CATPGTGYYGYTF. This sequence joins TRBV24-1 and TRBJ1-2, with 9 bases identical to TRBD1. The CDR3 is 13 amino acids. V trimming: 10 bases; J trimming: 3 bases; junction bases outside the gene matches: 5. The germline V gene has CDR1 KGHDR and CDR2 SFDVKD.

V is TRBV27 and J is TRBJ1-6; D is unresolved. Germline V gene sequence: CDR1 MNHEY, CDR2 SMNVEV (reference sequence). CDR3 length: 16 amino acids. V lost 3 bases and J lost 2, with 11 bases in between. CDR3 in DNA: TGTGCCAGCAGTTTTCGGGGTTCGGCCTATAATTCACCCCTCCACTTT. This codes for CASSFRGSAYNSPLHF.

This clone was recorded once. The chain recombines TRBV11-3 with TRBJ2-1; the D gene is possibly TRBD1 (6 bases). The CDR3 totals 16 residues. Germline CDR1 and CDR2: SGHNT and YENEEA. V was shortened by 5 bases and J by 4 bases, with 18 bases between the two germline ends. The CDR3 region is CASSVSPGTSYNEQFF. DNA for the CDR3: TGTGCCAGCAGCGTATCTCCGGGGACATCTTACAATGAGCAGTTCTTC.

V and J are TRBV5-1 and TRBJ1-1, with 8 bases aligning to TRBD1. Germline V gives CDR1 SGHRS, CDR2 YFSETQ. The V and J ends lost 2 bases and 3 bases, in that order; junction bases with no gene match: 3. This CDR3 region has 14 residues. CDR3: CASSFAQGDTEAFF. In DNA, the CDR3 is TGCGCCAGCAGCTTTGCACAGGGGGACACTGAAGCTTTCTTT.

This clone appeared a few times. The J gene is TRBJ1-1, the V gene TRBV2, with 9 bases matching TRBD1. Trimming cost V 6 bases and J 5 bases; bases outside gene matches: 10. This CDR3 is built from 15 residues. The V gene's germline CDR1 is SNHLY and CDR2 FYNNEI. CDR3 DNA: TGTGCCAGCAGGGGCCGGACAGGGGACGGAACTGAAGCTTTCTTT. It is translated as CASRGRTGDGTEAFF.

The V call is TRBV4-1, the J call TRBJ1-5; D may be TRBD1 (5 bases). This CDR3 has 15 amino acids. V lost 4 bases and J 3 bases, leaving 13 bases between the germline ends. The germline V gene encodes CDR1 MGHRA and CDR2 YSYEKL. The CDR3 nucleotides read TGCGCCAGCAGCCGGACCAGGGATTTCAATCAGCCCCAGCATTTT. Translation: CASSRTRDFNQPQHF.